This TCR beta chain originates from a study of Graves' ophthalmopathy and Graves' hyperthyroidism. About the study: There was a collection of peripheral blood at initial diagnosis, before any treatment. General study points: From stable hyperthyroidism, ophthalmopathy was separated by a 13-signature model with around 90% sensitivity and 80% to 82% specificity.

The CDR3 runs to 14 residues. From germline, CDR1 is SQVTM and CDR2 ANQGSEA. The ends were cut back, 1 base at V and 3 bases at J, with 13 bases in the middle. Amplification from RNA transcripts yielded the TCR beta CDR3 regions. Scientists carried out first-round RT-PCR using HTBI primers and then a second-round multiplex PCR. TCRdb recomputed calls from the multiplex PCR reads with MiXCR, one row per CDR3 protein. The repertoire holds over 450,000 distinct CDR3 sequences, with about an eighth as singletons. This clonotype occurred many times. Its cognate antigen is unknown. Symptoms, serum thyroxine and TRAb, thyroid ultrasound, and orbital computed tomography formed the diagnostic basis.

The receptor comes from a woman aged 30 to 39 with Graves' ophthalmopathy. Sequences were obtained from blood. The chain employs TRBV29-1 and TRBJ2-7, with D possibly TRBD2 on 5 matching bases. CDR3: CSVEGETTNYEQYF. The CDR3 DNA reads TGCAGCGTTGAAGGGGAGACTACAAACTACGAGCAGTACTTC.